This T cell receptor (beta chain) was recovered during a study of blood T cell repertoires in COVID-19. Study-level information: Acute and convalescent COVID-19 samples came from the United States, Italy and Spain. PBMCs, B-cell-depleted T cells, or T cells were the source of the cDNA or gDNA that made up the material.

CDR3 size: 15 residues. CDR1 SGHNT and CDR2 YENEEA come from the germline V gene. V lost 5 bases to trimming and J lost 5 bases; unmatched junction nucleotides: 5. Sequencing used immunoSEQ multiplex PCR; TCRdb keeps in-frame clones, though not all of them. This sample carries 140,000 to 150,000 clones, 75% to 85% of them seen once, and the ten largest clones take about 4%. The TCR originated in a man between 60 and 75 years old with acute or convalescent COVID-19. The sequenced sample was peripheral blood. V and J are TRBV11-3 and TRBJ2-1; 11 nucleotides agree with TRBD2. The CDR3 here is CASSPTSGANNEQFF. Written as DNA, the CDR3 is TGTGCCAGCAGCCCGACTAGCGGGGCGAACAATGAGCAGTTCTTC.